Sequencing of this TCR beta chain was carried out in a study of blood T cell repertoires in COVID-19. The wider study: Sites in the United States, Italy and Spain provided acute and convalescent COVID-19 samples. T cells, B-cell-depleted T cells, or PBMCs supplied cDNA or gDNA.

TCRdb keeps only in-frame clones here, not all; method: immunoSEQ multiplex PCR. The sample shows about 150,000 clones, 70% to 85% of them seen only once. This CDR3 has 15 residues. Deletions cut 0 bases from V and 0 bases from J, with 9 bases between. CDR1 and CDR2 (germline): MGHRA, YSYEKL. This chain joins TRBV4-1 and TRBJ2-7; D is unresolved. Source material: peripheral blood. The receptor was derived from a woman aged 55 to 70 with acute or convalescent COVID-19. CDR3 protein: CASSQDFTSSYEQYF. The CDR3 region has the DNA TGCGCCAGCAGCCAAGACTTCACCAGCTCCTACGAGCAGTACTTC.